This record covers a single T cell receptor beta chain. The specificity of this receptor is unknown. The sample holds no much larger clone one base away, and base qualities are not on file. The sample is drawn from a study of PD-L1 blockade in urothelial cancer (dated by TCRdb to about 2017). Broadly, across the study: Therapy was started at some point between 2012 and 2014 for all patients, and atezolizumab 1,200 mg was administered intravenously every 3 weeks. About 85% of the 29 patients were identified as males with urothelial cancer of bladder origin, and a prior smoking history was reported by 18 of 29 patients. An ECOG performance status of 0 or 1 was recorded for the patients, and 0 to 3 prior chemotherapy regimens had been received by the patients. Blood samples were analyzed 3 weeks after the start of treatment (second dose) and 6 weeks after the start of treatment. Blood samples gave a median of around 130,000 T cells and tens of thousands of unique TCRs, with a median clonality of about 0.078. The study was an exploratory multi-omic analysis of somatic, immune and clinical correlates of response to PD-L1 blockade with atezolizumab in urothelial cancer. TCR sequencing covered pretreatment tumor samples and matched, serially collected peripheral blood taken before and after atezolizumab treatment. Progression-free survival longer than 6 months counted as durable clinical benefit, and TCR features were additionally tested against both progression-free and overall survival. In the same patients, pretreatment tumors underwent whole exome sequencing and RNA sequencing in addition to TCR sequencing. Durable clinical benefit was achieved by nine patients but not by the remaining 20. Some 30 patients had pretreatment blood TCR-seq, about 24 had at least one posttreatment blood collection, and about 24 had tumor TCR-seq. Study-level results and caveats: Improved progression-free and overall survival was found to be associated with pretreatment peripheral blood TCR clonality below the median. Among patients with durable benefit, tumor-associated TCR clones showed greater expansion in peripheral blood 3 weeks after treatment started (n ≈ 23, p = 0.022). Small sample size (n ≈ 28) and many exploratory analyses mean the results are intended to be hypothesis-generating.

This sample's time point label indicates: peripheral blood 6 weeks after treatment start. The cohort comprised 25 to 30 patients with locally advanced or metastatic urothelial carcinoma treated at Memorial Sloan Kettering on a trial protocol. Peripheral blood mononuclear cells were collected pretreatment and during treatment, with between 1 and 8 total time points per patient. The Qiagen DNeasy Blood extraction kit was used to purify genomic DNA from total PBMCs and from tumor samples. PBMCs were collected pretreatment and during treatment, and were isolated and stored as previously described. V is pared back by 6 bases and J by 0 bases, with 8 bases lying between the germline termini. The germline V gene provides CDR1 MDHEN and CDR2 SYDVKM. The CDR3, from cysteine to phenylalanine, totals 13 residues. Just the 39-base CDR3 DNA is kept, in frame starting at base 1. Each PCR received spiked-in synthetic TCR analog templates so that absolute template abundance could be estimated from read counts. The immunoSEQ assay was used to amplify TCRbeta CDR3 regions from genomic DNA with bias-controlled V and J gene primers. Sequencing of rearranged TCRbeta segments was performed at approximately 20X coverage. As for the authors' bioinformatics: Sequencing errors were corrected by clustering, and CDR3s were annotated against IMGT so that V, D and J genes could be assigned. Only productive TCRbeta rearrangements were used in downstream analyses, excluding out-of-frame or stop-codon sequences. To compute clonality, Shannon entropy was normalized by the log of the number of unique productive sequences and then subtracted from one. Fisher's exact test with Benjamini-Hochberg correction, at a threshold of adjusted p below 0.01, was used to find clones that differed between time points or between blood and tumor. The immuneACCESS repertoire file appears here via TCRdb, limited to in-frame rearrangements. These files lack a portion of the clones; in checked studies, under half of the deficit traces to unresolved V genes, and the cause of the others is not known. That table supplies the V and J calls and clone size; D and trimming were determined from the DNA. This sample comprises 120,000 or so clones, around 86% of them detected only once. Of the sample, 2% to 3% falls within the top ten clones.

Sequenced material: PBMCs, taken around atezolizumab (anti-PD-L1) treatment. The chain links TRBV28 with TRBJ2-5; the D segment cannot be called with confidence. The sequence was collected from a man in his fifties or sixties with urothelial cancer. The base sequence is TGTGCCAGCAGCCAACGCGACCAAGAGACCCAGTACTTC. It translates as CASSQRDQETQYF.